This TCR beta chain stems from a study of cytomegalovirus exposure and HLA in healthy donors. Turning to this clone: Other DNA sequences within the sample encode an identical CDR3.

Using immunoSEQ multiplex PCR, the repertoire was profiled, and TCRdb retains in-frame clones only, with some absent. The table shows 150,000 to 200,000 clones, with almost 85% occurring only once. CDR3 length: 13 amino acids. Germline V lookup: CDR1 MNHEY, CDR2 SMNVEV (reference sequence). V lost 3 bases to trimming and J lost 5 bases, with 7 bases between them. Sequenced material: PBMCs. The V and J genes are TRBV27 and TRBJ2-2; no clear D. The clonotype originates from a man younger than 45 in good health and CMV-seropositive. The CDR3 region has the DNA TGTGCCAGCAGTTTCGGCGGTACCGGGGAGCTGTTTTTT. Protein: CASSFGGTGELFF.